This is a list of T cell receptor beta chains from one sample in a study of blood T cell repertoires in COVID-19. The table came from immunoSEQ multiplex PCR; TCRdb's copy has only in-frame clones and leaves some out. The sample holds roughly 89,000 clones, around 80% seen once. The sample was peripheral blood. These receptor sequences come from a woman of 80 years or more with acute or convalescent COVID-19. The CDR3 runs from the conserved cysteine through the conserved F or W. The D gene is left open where the match is weak. Clone size is given for some rows only: seen once, a few or many times, or a class if the clone is expanded.

TRBD1,TRBJ2-1,NA,TRBV3-1/TRBV3-2,CASSKDRGDYNEQFF,TGTGCCAGCAGCAAGGACAGGGGGGATTACAATGAGCAGTTCTTC
NA,TRBJ1-2,NA,TRBV28,CASSPETGIYGYTF,TGTGCCAGCAGTCCAGAGACAGGCATCTATGGCTACACCTTC
TRBD1,TRBJ1-2,few,TRBV2,CASSAGQGYGYTF,TGTGCCAGCAGTGCGGGACAGGGTTATGGCTACACCTTC
TRBD1,TRBJ1-6,NA,TRBV6-5,CASSYSSGQGLHF,TGTGCCAGCAGTTACTCGTCGGGACAGGGACTCCACTTT
NA,TRBJ1-1,NA,TRBV7-3,CASSLTAGTTEAFF,TGTGCCAGCAGCTTAACGGCAGGAACCACTGAAGCTTTCTTT
NA,TRBJ2-7,few,TRBV19,CASSISSGHYEQYF,TGTGCCAGTAGTATATCGTCAGGTCACTACGAGCAGTACTTC
NA,TRBJ2-4,NA,TRBV7-2,CASSSLSTGNLAKNIQYF,TGTGCCAGCAGCTCGCTCTCGACAGGAAACCTAGCCAAAAACATTCAGTACTTC
NA,TRBJ1-1,NA,TRBV24-1,CATSPGGRNTEAFF,TGTGCCACCAGTCCGGGGGGGCGGAACACTGAAGCTTTCTTT
TRBD2,TRBJ2-3,NA,TRBV11-3,CASSSRGLAGGKDTQYF,TGTGCCAGCAGTTCGCGGGGTCTAGCGGGGGGCAAAGATACGCAGTATTTT
TRBD1,TRBJ1-5,NA,TRBV19,CASSRGQVSNQPQHF,TGTGCCAGTAGTAGGGGACAGGTGAGCAATCAGCCCCAGCATTTT
TRBD1,TRBJ2-3,NA,TRBV10-3,CAISESQQGGRDTQYF,TGTGCCATCAGTGAGTCACAACAGGGGGGAAGGGATACGCAGTATTTT
NA,TRBJ1-2,NA,TRBV19,CASSKVGYGYTF,TGTGCCAGTAGTAAAGTCGGGTATGGCTACACCTTC
NA,TRBJ1-6,NA,TRBV14,CASSQDLAERALHF,TGTGCCAGCAGCCAAGATCTCGCGGAGAGAGCCCTCCACTTT
TRBD2,TRBJ2-2,NA,TRBV11-1,CASRGGRDTGELFF,TGTGCCAGCCGCGGGGGACGAGACACCGGGGAGCTGTTTTTT
NA,TRBJ2-7,NA,TRBV7-3,CASSLGAAIDEQYF,TGTGCCAGCAGCCTAGGGGCGGCGATTGACGAGCAGTACTTC
NA,TRBJ1-5,NA,TRBV6-5,CASRPTGSNQPQHF,TGTGCCAGCAGGCCCACAGGGAGCAATCAGCCCCAGCATTTT
TRBD1,TRBJ1-6,NA,TRBV3-1/TRBV3-2,CASSQDQGVRSPLHF,TGTGCCAGCAGCCAAGACCAGGGGGTTAGATCACCCCTCCACTTT
NA,TRBJ1-4,NA,TRBV28,CASSTPAGLDEKLFF,TGTGCCAGCAGCACGCCGGCGGGATTAGATGAAAAACTGTTTTTT
NA,TRBJ1-3,NA,TRBV5-4,CASSGPRERTSGNTIYF,TGTGCCAGCAGCGGCCCGAGGGAGCGAACCTCTGGAAACACCATATATTTT
NA,TRBJ2-1,once,TRBV20-1,CSASGAGRYNEQFF,TGCAGTGCTAGTGGGGCCGGCCGCTACAATGAGCAGTTCTTC
NA,TRBJ2-7,NA,TRBV2,CAARGAPYEQYF,TGTGCCGCACGGGGGGCACCCTACGAGCAGTACTTC
NA,TRBJ1-1,NA,TRBV30,CAWSVKASSTEAFF,TGTGCCTGGAGTGTGAAAGCCTCGAGCACTGAAGCTTTCTTT
NA,TRBJ2-1,NA,TRBV7-8,CASSFTGDLQNEQFF,TGTGCCAGCAGTTTTACGGGGGACCTCCAAAACGAGCAGTTCTTC
NA,TRBJ1-4,NA,TRBV2,CASSEGEGEKLFF,TGTGCCAGCAGTGAGGGGGAGGGGGAAAAACTGTTTTTT
TRBD2,TRBJ2-3,NA,TRBV5-4,CASSLGVSGGTADTQYF,TGTGCCAGCAGCTTGGGGGTCAGCGGGGGCACTGCAGATACGCAGTATTTT
NA,TRBJ2-2,NA,TRBV5-4,CASSLGLSSGELFF,TGTGCCAGCAGCTTGGGACTTAGCTCCGGGGAGCTGTTTTTT
NA,TRBJ1-2,NA,TRBV18,CASSPRSTDGYTF,TGTGCCAGCTCACCCAGATCAACCGATGGCTACACCTTC
TRBD1,TRBJ1-3,NA,TRBV6-6,CASSPTPTGAGNTIYF,TGTGCCAGCAGTCCGACCCCCACAGGGGCTGGAAACACCATATATTTT
TRBD1,TRBJ1-1,NA,TRBV4-1,CASSWGQSHTEAFF,TGCGCCAGCAGCTGGGGACAGAGCCACACTGAAGCTTTCTTT
NA,TRBJ1-5,NA,TRBV29-1,CSVEGDSNQPQHF,TGCAGCGTTGAGGGAGATAGCAATCAGCCCCAGCATTTT
TRBD1,TRBJ2-2,few,TRBV11-3,CASSRGQGKTGELFF,TGTGCCAGCAGCAGGGGACAGGGAAAGACCGGGGAGCTGTTTTTT
NA,TRBJ1-2,NA,TRBV4-3,CASSQESGGVGYTF,TGCGCCAGCAGCCAAGAAAGTGGAGGGGTGGGCTACACCTTC
TRBD1,TRBJ1-2,few,TRBV28,CASVKGQGTNYGYTF,TGTGCCAGCGTTAAAGGACAGGGAACTAACTATGGCTACACCTTC
TRBD2,TRBJ2-7,once,TRBV5-1,CASSLGGGSYEQYF,TGCGCCAGCAGCTTGGGCGGGGGATCCTACGAGCAGTACTTC
NA,TRBJ1-2,NA,TRBV10-3,CAISAGNLNYGYTF,TGTGCCATCAGTGCAGGCAATCTTAACTATGGCTACACCTTC
NA,TRBJ2-1,NA,TRBV6-5,CASRPAGGTYNEQFF,TGTGCCAGCAGACCCGCGGGCGGGACCTACAATGAGCAGTTCTTC
TRBD1,TRBJ2-7,NA,TRBV7-6,CASSLVGTGGEDEQYF,TGTGCCAGCAGCTTAGTCGGGACAGGGGGCGAGGACGAGCAGTACTTC
NA,TRBJ2-1,NA,TRBV19,CASSIGTSPQEQFF,TGTGCCAGTAGTATTGGTACCTCTCCACAGGAGCAGTTCTTC
TRBD1,TRBJ1-6,NA,TRBV25-1,CASRGTGRAPLHF,TGTGCCAGCAGAGGGACAGGGAGAGCACCCCTCCACTTT
TRBD2,TRBJ2-5,NA,TRBV4-2,CASSQYLPGGKETQYF,TGTGCCAGCAGCCAATACCTCCCGGGGGGGAAAGAGACCCAGTACTTC
TRBD1,TRBJ2-2,NA,TRBV10-2,CASSEEGAIGELFF,TGCGCCAGCAGTGAAGAGGGGGCTATCGGGGAGCTGTTTTTT
TRBD2,TRBJ2-2,NA,TRBV7-3,CASTLAGGPGELFF,TGTGCCAGCACCCTAGCGGGGGGGCCTGGGGAGCTGTTTTTT
NA,TRBJ1-1,NA,TRBV6-2/TRBV6-3,CASSYTMQRGFTEAFF,TGTGCCAGCAGTTACACCATGCAAAGGGGCTTCACTGAAGCTTTCTTT
TRBD2,TRBJ2-1,NA,TRBV28,CASSRLAGGLREQFF,TGTGCCAGCAGTCGACTAGCGGGGGGGCTTCGTGAGCAGTTCTTC
NA,TRBJ1-1,NA,TRBV7-2,CASSPLGGNTEAFF,TGTGCCAGCAGCCCTTTAGGGGGGAACACTGAAGCTTTCTTT
TRBD2,TRBJ2-3,NA,TRBV19,CASSIGLGGGRPDTQYF,TGTGCCAGTAGTATAGGCCTCGGGGGGGGAAGACCAGATACGCAGTATTTT
NA,TRBJ1-1,NA,TRBV6-1,CASSERQGNTEAFF,TGTGCCAGCAGTGAACGGCAGGGGAACACTGAAGCTTTCTTT
NA,TRBJ1-6,NA,TRBV28,CASSLLGVASPLHF,TGTGCCAGCAGTTTACTAGGGGTTGCTTCACCCCTCCACTTT
TRBD1,TRBJ1-2,NA,TRBV5-1,CASSLQGTNYGYTF,TGCGCCAGCAGCTTACAGGGGACTAACTATGGCTACACCTTC
NA,TRBJ2-3,NA,TRBV20-1,CSAPFTDTQYF,TGCAGTGCCCCCTTCACAGATACGCAGTATTTT
TRBD1,TRBJ2-3,NA,TRBV5-1,CASSWGDRAGPDTQYF,TGCGCCAGCAGCTGGGGGGACAGGGCAGGACCAGATACGCAGTATTTT
TRBD2,TRBJ2-1,NA,TRBV27,CASSSLLAGVDEQFF,TGTGCCAGCAGTTCCCTACTAGCGGGGGTGGATGAGCAGTTCTTC
TRBD1,TRBJ1-5,NA,TRBV9,CASSVGGGEQPQHF,TGTGCCAGCAGCGTAGGAGGGGGCGAACAGCCCCAGCATTTT